This TCR beta chain was retrieved from a study of technical replicates of blood from four donors. Looked up from germline, CDR1 is SGHDT and CDR2 is YYEEEE. This CDR3 comprises 16 residues. J gave up 4 bases and V 4 bases, and 11 bases lay outside the gene matches. The protocol was immunoSEQ multiplex PCR, while the TCRdb copy is restricted to in-frame clones and leaves out a portion. Of about 83,000 clones in the sample, 85% to 95% are singletons; the top ten hold around 0.25%. This sequence was found in a human donor in good health. The sequenced sample was T cells isolated from PBMCs. This rearrangement joins TRBV5-6 to TRBJ1-1, with 9 positions matching TRBD1. The CDR3 region is CASSVTGGKEGTEAFF. Here the CDR3 DNA reads TGTGCCAGCAGCGTTACAGGGGGCAAGGAAGGCACTGAAGCTTTCTTT.